Shown below are 26 T cell receptor beta chains from a single sample sequenced in a study of OX40 agonist ivuxolimab in advanced cancers. This table comes from immunoSEQ multiplex PCR, and its TCRdb copy is limited to in-frame clones, with some not included. This sample yields about 10,000 clones, of which just over 75% are seen a single time; approximately 30% belongs to the top ten. Sample: CD4+ or CD8+ T cells sorted from blood, taken in a trial of the OX40 agonist ivuxolimab. The receptors were gathered from an adult with an advanced solid tumor such as melanoma, head and neck, liver or kidney cancer.

This clone has a handful of counts. The rearrangement joins TRBV7-9 to TRBJ2-1; D is unclear. V lost 3 bases and J 7 bases, leaving 10 bases between the germline ends. The CDR3 runs to 13 residues. Germline values: CDR1 SEHNR, CDR2 FQNEAQ (reference sequence). CDR3 sequence: CASSLEGLNEQFF. CDR3 DNA sequence: TGTGCCAGCAGCTTGGAAGGATTGAATGAGCAGTTCTTC.

This chain links TRBV6-1 with TRBJ2-1; D is ambiguous. From germline, CDR1 is MNHNS and CDR2 SASEGT. This CDR3 has 14 residues. V dropped 3 bases and J dropped 1 base, with 7 bases sitting between them. The chain's CDR3 is CASSDLISYNEQFF. CDR3 in DNA: TGTGCCAGCAGTGATCTGATTTCCTACAATGAGCAGTTCTTC.

V and J are TRBV7-9 and TRBJ1-4, with D unclear. The germline CDR1 and CDR2 sequences are SEHNR and FQNEAQ (reference sequence). This CDR3 region has 15 residues. V gave up 4 bases and J gave up 3 bases, with 12 bases separating them. CDR3 sequence reads: CASSSESQPNEKLFF. The CDR3 DNA reads TGTGCCAGCAGCTCTGAGAGCCAGCCTAATGAAAAACTGTTTTTT.

This chain links TRBV30 with TRBJ2-1; D gene ambiguous. The CDR3 sequence is 12 residues long. CDR1 and CDR2 from the germline V gene are GTSNPN and SVGIG (reference sequence). CDR3 loop: CAAGYPNNEQFF. CDR3 coding DNA: TGTGCAGCTGGCTACCCAAACAATGAGCAGTTCTTC.

V usage is TRBV14 and J usage is TRBJ2-1, with 10 positions matching TRBD2. Losses at the gene ends were 1 base for V and 7 bases for J; bases not matched to a gene: 10. The CDR3 extends over 17 amino acids. Germline V CDR1 and CDR2: SGHDN, FVKESK. This CDR3 reads CASSQGRTAGGFNEQFF. CDR3 nucleotide sequence: TGTGCCAGCAGCCAAGGGAGAACAGCGGGAGGGTTTAATGAGCAGTTCTTC. The whole variable domain, remainder taken from reference TRBV14 and TRBJ2-1, is EAGVTQFPSHSVIEKGQTVTLRCDPISGHDNLYWYRRVMGKEIKFLLHFVKESKQDESGMPNNRFLAERTGGTYSTLKVQPAELEDSGVYFCASSQGRTAGGFNEQFFGPGTRLTVL.

The chain employs TRBV7-9 and TRBJ2-7; TRBD1 matches 7 bases. This CDR3 has 13 residues. With 4 bases clipped from V and 4 bases from J, the junction kept 4 bases outside the gene matches. The germline V gene has CDR1 SEHNR and CDR2 FQNEAQ (reference sequence). In nucleotides, the CDR3 is TGTGCCAGCAGCTCGGGACAGAGTTACGAGCAGTACTTC. This sequence encodes CASSSGQSYEQYF.

This clone appeared a single time. The chain is built from TRBV30 and TRBJ2-1, with 7 bases aligning to TRBD1. CDR1 is GTSNPN, CDR2 SVGIG, per germline (reference sequence). CDR3 length equals 16 residues. Trimming at V came to 3 bases and at J to 0 bases, leaving 8 bases not matched to a gene. The CDR3 DNA follows: TGTGCCTGGAGCCTCACACCAGGGGGCTCCTACAATGAGCAGTTCTTC. As protein: CAWSLTPGGSYNEQFF.

The J gene is TRBJ2-5, the V gene TRBV6-1; D is unresolved. The CDR3 spans 16 residues. The ends were cut back, 4 bases at V and 1 base at J, with 16 bases in the middle. Germline V gene data show CDR1 as MNHNS and CDR2 as SASEGT. The chain's CDR3 is CASSAWVNSIQETQYF. CDR3 DNA sequence: TGTGCCAGCAGTGCGTGGGTTAACAGTATCCAAGAGACCCAGTACTTC.

The rearrangement uses TRBV2 and TRBJ2-7; unclear D gene. CDR1 is SNHLY and CDR2 is FYNNEI in the germline V gene. V shed 6 bases and J shed 5 bases, with 14 bases lying between them. The CDR3 is 13 amino acids. This chain's CDR3 is CASRGPTYNEQYF. The CDR3 coding sequence is TGTGCCAGCAGAGGACCGACTTATAACGAGCAGTACTTC.

The rearrangement uses TRBV5-4 and TRBJ2-6; D is unclear. CDR1 is SGHNT, CDR2 YYREEE, per germline (reference sequence). This CDR3 spans 15 amino acids. Between the trimmed V and J ends, which lost 6 bases and 0 bases, there was a span of 10 bases. The CDR3 region is CASTDRFSGANVLTF. CDR3 in DNA: TGTGCCAGCACCGACCGGTTCTCTGGGGCCAACGTCCTGACTTTC.

The V gene is TRBV27, the J gene TRBJ2-1; D not certain. The CDR3 covers 13 residues. Germline CDR1 reads MNHEY; CDR2 reads SMNVEV (reference sequence). V shed 0 bases and J shed 6 bases, with 6 bases lying between them. The CDR3 is CASSLSMGNEQFF. The DNA of the CDR3 is TGTGCCAGCAGTTTATCGATGGGCAATGAGCAGTTCTTC.

The rearrangement joins TRBV7-6 to TRBJ2-1; 8 bases are shared with TRBD2. This CDR3 spans 15 amino acids. The J segment lost 8 bases and the V segment lost 1 base, leaving 7 bases of the junction unmatched. Germline V gene lookup returns CDR1 SGHVS and CDR2 FNYEAQ. CDR3 sequence (DNA): TGTGCCAGCAGCTTAGACGGGAGGGCCCTCGATGAGCAGTTCTTC. Its protein is CASSLDGRALDEQFF.

This clone showed up just a few times. The V and J genes are TRBV9 and TRBJ2-1; 9 nucleotides match TRBD2. With 4 bases clipped from V and 6 bases from J, the junction kept 8 bases outside the gene matches. This CDR3 contains 15 residues. Germline V CDR1 and CDR2: SGDLS, YYNGEE. As DNA, the CDR3 is TGTGCCAGCAGCATTAGCGGGAGTGCCCCCAATGAGCAGTTCTTC. Translated: CASSISGSAPNEQFF. Drawing the rest from reference TRBV9 and TRBJ2-1, the complete variable domain is DSGVTQTPKHLITATGQRVTLRCSPRSGDLSVYWYQQSLDQGLQFLIQYYNGEERAKGNILERFSAQQFPDLHSELNLSSLELGDSALYFCASSISGSAPNEQFFGPGTRLTVL.

This clone has more than one count but fewer than ten. The rearrangement links TRBV28 to TRBJ2-7; the D gene is possibly TRBD1 (6 bases). V lost 6 bases, J lost 5 bases, and 17 bases lay in between. Germline assignment: CDR1 MDHEN and CDR2 SYDVKM. This CDR3 has 14 amino acids. Written as DNA, the CDR3 is TGTGCCAGCAGAATTCCAGGGGTGACAAACGAGCAGTACTTC. As protein: CASRIPGVTNEQYF.

The gene calls are TRBV19 and TRBJ2-2; perhaps TRBD1 as D (5 bases). Germline V gene data show CDR1 as LNHDA and CDR2 as SQIVND (reference sequence). The CDR3 length is 10 residues. V dropped 10 bases and J dropped 8 bases, with 8 bases sitting between them. The CDR3 DNA sequence: TGTGCCATTAAGGGGGGGGAGCTGTTTTTT. Protein: CAIKGGELFF.

J is TRBJ1-1 and V is TRBV30, with D unclear. Between the trimmed V and J ends, which lost 3 bases and 0 bases, there was a span of 20 bases. Per the germline V gene, CDR1 is GTSNPN and CDR2 is SVGIG (reference sequence). The CDR3 length is 17 residues. The CDR3 bases are TGTGCCTGGAGCGGTGCGGGAGATGGGCTGATGAACACTGAAGCTTTCTTT. This sequence encodes CAWSGAGDGLMNTEAFF.

This clone was seen more than once but under ten times. The chain couples TRBV5-1 to TRBJ2-1; no clear D. The ends were cut back, 0 bases at V and 4 bases at J, with 11 bases in the middle. Germline V gene lookup returns CDR1 SGHRS and CDR2 YFSETQ. This CDR3 is built from 15 residues. The CDR3 DNA reads as TGCGCCAGCAGCTTGGTCGACCTAATGTACAATGAGCAGTTCTTC. Amino acids: CASSLVDLMYNEQFF.

The V gene is TRBV19, the J gene TRBJ1-2, with 7 bases matching TRBD1. Germline loops: CDR1 LNHDA, CDR2 SQIVND (reference sequence). V gave up 5 bases and J gave up 6 bases; unmatched junction bases: 3. This CDR3 region has 12 residues. CDR3 protein: CASSLDRDGYTF. CDR3 nucleotide sequence: TGTGCCAGTAGTCTCGACAGGGATGGCTACACCTTC. Using reference TRBV19 and TRBJ1-2 for the parts outside the CDR3, the full variable domain is DGGITQSPKYLFRKEGQNVTLSCEQNLNHDAMYWYRQDPGQGLRLIYYSQIVNDFQKGDIAEGYSVSREKKESFPLTVTSAQKNPTAFYLCASSLDRDGYTFGSGTRLTVV.

The chain joins TRBV5-8 to TRBJ2-1; D is tentatively TRBD1 or TRBD2 (5 bases each). V lost 4 bases and J 8 bases, leaving 19 bases between the germline ends. This CDR3 is built from 15 residues. CDR1 is SGHTS and CDR2 is YDEGEE in the germline V gene. CDR3 protein: CASSQDNGASYEQFF. In nucleotides, the CDR3 is TGTGCCAGCAGCCAAGATAACGGGGCTAGCTATGAGCAGTTCTTC.

This clone was seen just once. This rearrangement joins TRBV27 to TRBJ2-7; D tentatively fits TRBD1 or TRBD2 (6 bases each). Per germline, CDR1 MNHEY and CDR2 SMNVEV (reference sequence). This CDR3 is built from 15 residues. V lost 4 bases and J 3 bases, leaving 16 bases between the germline ends. The CDR3 loop is CASSSEAGHYYEQYF. CDR3 DNA sequence: TGTGCCAGCAGTTCGGAGGCGGGACACTACTACGAGCAGTACTTC.

The CDR3 protein is CASKTGGLDEQFF. Written as DNA, the CDR3 is TGTGCCAGCAAGACAGGGGGCTTGGATGAGCAGTTCTTC. This sequence joins TRBV27 and TRBJ2-1, with TRBD1 identical over 10 bases. Germline V CDR1 and CDR2: MNHEY, SMNVEV (reference sequence). The CDR3 loop spans 13 amino acids. V lost 7 bases and J lost 8; bases outside the gene matches: 5.

This clone has a single count. The chain carries TRBV27 and TRBJ1-1; D is unclear. V was pared by 3 bases and J by 1 base, with 9 bases between. The length of the CDR3 is 14 residues. Germline CDR1 reads MNHEY; CDR2 reads SMNVEV (reference sequence). CDR3 sequence: CASSFYPPNTEAFF. In DNA, the CDR3 is TGTGCCAGCAGTTTCTATCCCCCGAACACTGAAGCTTTCTTT.

This clone was counted only a few times. V is TRBV27 and J is TRBJ1-3; D is uncertain. Germline lookup yields CDR1 MNHEY and CDR2 SMNVEV (reference sequence). Deletions cut 3 bases from V and 0 bases from J, with 6 bases between. The CDR3 is 14 residues long. This chain's CDR3 is CASSLGVSGNTIYF. CDR3 sequence (DNA): TGTGCCAGCAGTTTGGGAGTCTCTGGAAACACCATATATTTT.

The chain combines TRBV29-1 with TRBJ1-5, with TRBD1 identical over 7 bases. The germline V gene has CDR1 SQVTM and CDR2 ANQGSEA. Trimming removed 7 bases from V and 7 bases from J; junction bases left unmatched: 13. CDR3 length: 14 residues. CDR3 residues: CSAKTGLLRQPQHF. CDR3 sequence (DNA): TGCAGCGCAAAGACAGGGTTGTTACGGCAGCCCCAGCATTTT.

This clone was observed a few times. The V call is TRBV11-2, the J call TRBJ2-7; TRBD2 might be the D (5 bases). Germline V gene sequence: CDR1 SGHAT, CDR2 FQNNGV. This CDR3 has 14 amino acids. V lost 2 bases and J 3 bases, leaving 11 bases between the germline ends. The CDR3 DNA is TGTGCCAGCAGCTTAAGCGGCCGCTTCTACGAGCAGTACTTC. Its protein is CASSLSGRFYEQYF.

The chain has TRBV19 and TRBJ2-4, with D unresolved. Germline V gene lookup returns CDR1 LNHDA and CDR2 SQIVND (reference sequence). Between the trimmed V and J ends, which lost 3 bases and 1 base, there was a span of 10 bases. The CDR3 loop spans 15 amino acids. The DNA for the CDR3 is TGTGCCAGTAGTATTTTCCAAGGGGCCAAAAACATTCAGTACTTC. It encodes CASSIFQGAKNIQYF.